The 27 T cell receptor beta chains below come from one sample, sequenced in a study of T cells expressing NK-cell markers (dated by TCRdb to 2020 to 2022). Libraries were made using 5' RACE. Reads for this sample came from an Illumina HiSeq 2000. TCRdb reprocessed the reads and lists each CDR3 protein sequence as a single entry, with no DNA. The table for this sample shows some 110,000 distinct CDR3 sequences. The top ten clones comprise roughly 20% of the sample. Material for sequencing was blood T cells: a sorted CD56 or NKG2C T cell subset, CD4+ or CD8+ T cells, or bulk PBMC T cells (not recorded which). The receptors shown here come from a woman between 18 and 69 years old in good health.

The chain uses TRBV12-3 or TRBV12-4 and TRBJ1-1; lacking DNA, the TRBD1 call made by TCRdb goes unchecked. The CDR3 consists of 14 residues. The CDR3 loop is CASSLPGGDTEAFF.

J is TRBJ2-1 and V is TRBV19; TCRdb gives TRBD2 as the D gene, but with no DNA this cannot be confirmed. Germline lookup yields CDR1 LNHDA and CDR2 SQIVND (reference sequence). The CDR3 extends over 16 amino acids. The CDR3 loop reads CASSLAGGLAYNEQFF.

The V call is TRBV28, the J call TRBJ2-6. The CDR3 is 15 amino acids. Germline V gene sequence: CDR1 MDHEN, CDR2 SYDVKM. CDR3 loop: CASSLRVSGANVLTF. The full variable domain, its missing parts supplied by reference TRBV28 and TRBJ2-6, is DVKVTQSSRYLVKRTGEKVFLECVQDMDHENMFWYRQDPGLGLRLIYFSYDVKMKEKGDIPEGYSVSREKKERFSLILESASTNQTSMYLCASSLRVSGANVLTFGAGSRLTVL.

This chain links TRBV11-2 with TRBJ2-1; lacking DNA, the TRBD2 call made by TCRdb goes unchecked. The CDR3 has 13 amino acids. Per germline, CDR1 SGHAT and CDR2 FQNNGV. The CDR3 loop is CASSYGLGNEQFF.

The CDR3: CASSLSFGSYNEQFF. The chain recombines TRBV7-3 with TRBJ2-1. The CDR3 loop spans 15 amino acids. CDR1 and CDR2 (germline): SGHTA, FQGTGA. Full variable domain (outside the CDR3, taken from reference TRBV7-3 and TRBJ2-1): GAGVSQTPSNKVTEKGKYVELRCDPISGHTALYWYRQSLGQGPEFLIYFQGTGAADDSGLPNDRFFAVRPEGSVSTLKIQRTERGDSAVYLCASSLSFGSYNEQFFGPGTRLTVL.

The chain links TRBV9 to TRBJ1-4. CDR1 and CDR2 from the germline V gene are SGDLS and YYNGEE. The CDR3 contains 14 residues. CDR3 loop: CASSAGGGNEKLFF. Supplemented by reference TRBV9 and TRBJ1-4, the full variable domain reads DSGVTQTPKHLITATGQRVTLRCSPRSGDLSVYWYQQSLDQGLQFLIQYYNGEERAKGNILERFSAQQFPDLHSELNLSSLELGDSALYFCASSAGGGNEKLFFGSGTQLSVL.

This chain links TRBV27 with TRBJ2-4; TCRdb calls TRBD2, which cannot be checked without DNA. The CDR3 runs to 16 residues. The germline V gene has CDR1 MNHEY and CDR2 SMNVEV (reference sequence). The CDR3 spells CASSLSPAVDGNIQYF.

This chain links TRBV29-1 with TRBJ2-7; the D call from TCRdb, TRBD1, cannot be confirmed without DNA. Per the germline V gene, CDR1 is SQVTM and CDR2 is ANQGSEA. The CDR3 is 14 residues long. The CDR3 here is CSVALDSLGGEQYF.

The rearrangement uses TRBV29-1 and TRBJ2-1; checking the TCRdb D call of TRBD2 is not possible without DNA. The CDR3 totals 13 residues. Germline V gene sequence: CDR1 SQVTM, CDR2 ANQGSEA. The CDR3 spells CSVKGQTRAEQFF.

The chain couples TRBV15 to TRBJ1-4; TCRdb proposes TRBD1, but this gene call is untestable without DNA. CDR3 length equals 16 residues. In germline, CDR1 is LNHNV, CDR2 YYDKDF (reference sequence). The CDR3 sequence: CATTGGRELTNEKLFF.

V usage is TRBV28 and J usage is TRBJ2-3; with no DNA, the TCRdb D assignment of TRBD1 cannot be verified. There are 18 residues in the CDR3. Per germline, CDR1 MDHEN and CDR2 SYDVKM. The CDR3 loop is CASSLPPGGVSSTDTQYF.

The V call is TRBV28, the J call TRBJ2-7; TCRdb gives TRBD1 as the D gene, but with no DNA this cannot be confirmed. CDR3 size: 13 residues. The germline V gene has CDR1 MDHEN and CDR2 SYDVKM. CDR3: CASSFRGREEQYF.

This chain's CDR3 is CASSLGYPAGGPGDTDTQYF. V usage is TRBV5-4 and J usage is TRBJ2-3; TCRdb picks TRBD2, but there is no DNA to check that call. Per germline, CDR1 SGHNT and CDR2 YYREEE (reference sequence). The CDR3 runs 20 residues.

The V and J genes are TRBV19 and TRBJ2-4. The CDR3 is made up of 13 amino acids. The germline V gene has CDR1 LNHDA and CDR2 SQIVND (reference sequence). CDR3 protein: CASSSPQEDIQYF. The full variable domain, with the rest looked up from reference TRBV19 and TRBJ2-4, is DGGITQSPKYLFRKEGQNVTLSCEQNLNHDAMYWYRQDPGQGLRLIYYSQIVNDFQKGDIAEGYSVSREKKESFPLTVTSAQKNPTAFYLCASSSPQEDIQYFGAGTRLSVL.

The chain employs TRBV5-4 and TRBJ1-5; TCRdb reports TRBD1, a call that lacks DNA to check it against. Germline CDR1 SGHNT, CDR2 YYREEE (reference sequence). This CDR3 region has 14 residues. CDR3 in amino acids: CASSNGQGGQPQHF.

The genes are TRBV14 and TRBJ2-7. This CDR3 comprises 13 residues. Germline CDR1 and CDR2: SGHDN and FVKESK. This CDR3 reads CASSPLPAYEQYF.

CDR3 residues: CASSPVPESYNEQFF. The V and J genes are TRBV7-2 and TRBJ2-1; TCRdb picks TRBD1, but there is no DNA to check that call. Germline V lookup: CDR1 SGHTA, CDR2 FQGNSA. The CDR3 covers 15 residues.

The chain employs TRBV6-2 or TRBV6-3 and TRBJ2-6. The germline V gene encodes CDR1 MNHEY and CDR2 SVGEGT. The CDR3 loop spans 17 amino acids. CDR3 sequence reads: CASSSLPDLGGANVLTF.

The V gene is TRBV29-1, the J gene TRBJ2-3. CDR3 length: 11 residues. CDR1 and CDR2 (germline): SQVTM, ANQGSEA. The CDR3: CSVDIADTQYF.

The chain has TRBV29-1 and TRBJ2-1; TCRdb designates TRBD1, a call that cannot be tested without DNA. From germline, CDR1 is SQVTM and CDR2 ANQGSEA. The CDR3 contains 15 residues. The CDR3 sequence is CSVCQQGNTYNEQFF.

The rearrangement links TRBV12-3 or TRBV12-4 to TRBJ2-2; TCRdb's D call, TRBD1, is unchecked because there is no DNA. The CDR3 contains 15 residues. CDR3 sequence: CASSATGFGTGELFF.

This rearrangement joins TRBV9 to TRBJ2-3; lacking DNA, the TRBD2 call made by TCRdb goes unchecked. This CDR3 spans 15 amino acids. From germline, CDR1 is SGDLS and CDR2 YYNGEE. CDR3 amino acids: CASSVFGENTDTQYF.

The V call is TRBV10-1, the J call TRBJ1-1. This CDR3 region has 13 residues. Germline V CDR1 and CDR2: WNHNN, SYGVQD (reference sequence). This CDR3 is CASSDWGNTEAFF.

The rearrangement uses TRBV20-1 and TRBJ2-1; TCRdb designates TRBD2, a call that cannot be tested without DNA. The CDR3 is 14 amino acids. Germline CDR1 and CDR2: DFQATT and SNEGSKA (reference sequence). The CDR3 region is CSASGTSPLREQFF.

CDR3 amino acids: CASSILPGAGELFF. The rearrangement joins TRBV27 to TRBJ2-2. The CDR3 runs to 14 residues. Germline values: CDR1 MNHEY, CDR2 SMNVEV (reference sequence).

V gene TRBV5-6 combines with J gene TRBJ2-5; checking the TCRdb D call of TRBD1 is not possible without DNA. The germline gives CDR1 SGHDT, CDR2 YYEEEE. The CDR3 consists of 16 residues. CDR3: CASSSPRNVERETQYF. Filled out from reference TRBV5-6 and TRBJ2-5, the complete variable domain reads DAGVTQSPTHLIKTRGQQVTLRCSPKSGHDTVSWYQQALGQGPQFIFQYYEEEERQRGNFPDRFSGHQFPNYSSELNVNALLLGDSALYLCASSSPRNVERETQYFGPGTRLLVL.

The chain couples TRBV7-9 to TRBJ2-1; with no DNA, the TCRdb D assignment of TRBD2 cannot be verified. Germline lookup yields CDR1 SEHNR and CDR2 FQNEAQ (reference sequence). The CDR3 totals 15 residues. CDR3 amino acids: CASSYGLAAYNEQFF. Using reference TRBV7-9 and TRBJ2-1 for the parts outside the CDR3, the full variable domain is DTGVSQNPRHKITKRGQNVTFRCDPISEHNRLYWYRQTLGQGPEFLTYFQNEAQLEKSRLLSDRFSAERPKGSFSTLEIQRTEQGDSAMYLCASSYGLAAYNEQFFGPGTRLTVL.